These T cell receptor beta chains were read from a single sample in a study of identical twins. Via MiXCR, TCRdb re-called the 5' RACE reads, giving one row per CDR3 protein. Among 1,800,000 or so distinct CDR3 sequences, under 35% were seen once, and the ten largest hold over 0.25%. The sequenced material came from cord blood. The origin of the receptors is a newborn girl in good health. Both conserved end residues are part of each CDR3. D genes are given only for firm matches. The listing skips clone size in some rows; elsewhere it reads once, few, many or a size class.

TRBV4-2,16,-,TRBJ2-7,-,CASSPAFQIETYEQYF,TGTGCCAGCAGCCCTGCTTTCCAGATAGAGACCTACGAGCAGTACTTC
TRBV3-1,13,once,TRBJ1-1,-,CASSQGWGAEAFF,TGTGCCAGCAGCCAGGGGTGGGGCGCTGAAGCTTTCTTT
TRBV5-4,16,few,TRBJ2-3,-,CASSLPGTTRTDTQYF,TGTGCCAGCAGCTTGCCAGGGACCACTCGCACAGATACGCAGTATTTT
TRBV10-3,13,few,TRBJ1-2,TRBD1,CATSTGGNYGYTF,TGTGCCACCTCGACAGGGGGCAACTATGGCTACACCTTC
TRBV24-1,14,few,TRBJ1-5,-,CATSVKGPNQPQHF,TGTGCCACCAGTGTAAAGGGCCCGAATCAGCCCCAGCATTTT
TRBV28,16,-,TRBJ2-1,TRBD2,CASSPGRRSSYNEQFF,TGTGCCAGCAGTCCCGGGAGGAGGAGCTCCTACAATGAGCAGTTCTTC
TRBV6-6,14,-,TRBJ2-1,-,CASSYLPTYNEQFF,TGTGCCAGCAGTTATTTACCCACGTACAATGAGCAGTTCTTC
TRBV11-2,11,few,TRBJ1-1,-,CAASGNTEAFF,TGTGCCGCGTCCGGGAACACTGAAGCTTTCTTT
TRBV20-1,11,many,TRBJ2-7,-,CSASDSYEQYF,TGCAGTGCTAGTGACTCCTACGAGCAGTACTTC
TRBV20-1,15,-,TRBJ1-5,TRBD1,CSATAGTGGGQPQHF,TGCAGTGCTACCGCCGGGACAGGTGGTGGGCAGCCCCAGCATTTT
TRBV9,14,few,TRBJ1-4,TRBD1,CASSAQGGREKLFF,TGTGCCAGCAGCGCCCAGGGGGGCCGGGAAAAACTGTTTTTT